Following are 29 T cell receptor beta chains from one sample sequenced in a study of technical replicates of blood from a handful of donors. The assay was immunoSEQ multiplex PCR, and TCRdb's table has in-frame clones only and misses some. Here the sample spans some 56,000 clones, 80% to 95% being singletons. The sequencing input was PBMCs. All receptors derive from a human donor in good health. Some clones in this sample may be carry-over from other donors' samples.

A remark on this clone: The junction and the germline gene differ at one end; a read error may be behind it. The chain links TRBV29-1 to TRBJ2-7; the D gene is possibly TRBD2 (7 bases). This CDR3 has 14 amino acids. Germline V lookup: CDR1 SQVTM, CDR2 ANQGSEA. The CDR3 sequence: CSVEDPNRAGRRFF. CDR3 in DNA: TGCAGCGTTGAAGACCCCAACAGGGCCGGGAGGAGGTTCTTC.

The V and J genes are TRBV14 and TRBJ2-7; D call uncertain. Per the germline V gene, CDR1 is SGHDN and CDR2 is FVKESK. Trimming took off 4 bases at V and 2 bases at J, with 12 bases between the two ends. The CDR3 loop spans 14 amino acids. CDR3 nucleotides: TGTGCCAGCAGCCCCCGGTCTAGACCCTACGAGCAGTACTTC. Amino acid sequence: CASSPRSRPYEQYF. The entire variable domain, with the rest obtained from reference TRBV14 and TRBJ2-7, is as follows: EAGVTQFPSHSVIEKGQTVTLRCDPISGHDNLYWYRRVMGKEIKFLLHFVKESKQDESGMPNNRFLAERTGGTYSTLKVQPAELEDSGVYFCASSPRSRPYEQYFGPGTRLTVT.

This chain joins TRBV13 and TRBJ1-2, with D unresolved. Germline V lookup: CDR1 PRHDT, CDR2 FYEKMQ (reference sequence). The CDR3 runs 14 residues. V gave up 5 bases and J gave up 4 bases, with 14 bases separating them. The CDR3 coding sequence is TGTGCCAGCAGCATACTAGACCGGAGCTATGGCTACACCTTC. Translation: CASSILDRSYGYTF.

This sequence joins TRBV7-9 and TRBJ1-1; D not certain. CDR1 is SEHNR, CDR2 FQNEAQ, per germline (reference sequence). V shed 5 bases and J shed 6 bases, with 13 bases lying between them. The CDR3 extends over 13 amino acids. CDR3: CASSLTISPEAFF. For the CDR3, the DNA is TGTGCCAGCAGCCTGACAATTTCGCCTGAAGCTTTCTTT.

V gene TRBV7-9 combines with J gene TRBJ1-4, with a weak D call TRBD1 (6 bases). The germline V and J ends were trimmed by 6 bases and 7 bases, with 18 bases remaining between them. CDR1 and CDR2 from the germline V gene are SEHNR and FQNEAQ (reference sequence). This CDR3 is built from 15 residues. The CDR3, as DNA: TGTGCCAGCAGTTCGCCCCAGGGGTTAACTGAAAAACTGTTTTTT. It yields the protein CASSSPQGLTEKLFF.

The rearrangement uses TRBV30 and TRBJ1-5, with D perhaps matching TRBD1 (6 bases). V was clipped by 2 bases and J by 6 bases, with 11 bases between them. CDR1 is GTSNPN, CDR2 SVGIG, per germline (reference sequence). The CDR3 length is 13 residues. The CDR3 is CAWSNGGSQPQHF. The CDR3, as DNA: TGTGCCTGGAGTAATGGGGGCTCTCAGCCCCAGCATTTT.

The chain carries TRBV7-9 and TRBJ1-2; D gene uncertain. Germline CDR1 SEHNR, CDR2 FQNEAQ (reference sequence). This CDR3 has 12 amino acids. V was trimmed by 3 bases and J by 2 bases, leaving 4 bases between them. CDR3 residues: CASSFGNYGYTF. CDR3 nucleotide sequence: TGTGCCAGCAGCTTCGGGAACTATGGCTACACCTTC.

This clone turned up a few times. The rearrangement links TRBV29-1 to TRBJ2-7; TRBD2 agrees at 13 bases. Germline assignment: CDR1 SQVTM and CDR2 ANQGSEA. This CDR3 is 14 amino acids long. After removal of 3 bases from V and 3 bases from J, the junction contained 2 bases not matched to a gene. The CDR3 is CSVETSGGSYEQYF. The CDR3 nucleotides read TGCAGCGTTGAGACTAGCGGGGGGAGCTACGAGCAGTACTTC.

The V call is TRBV11-3, the J call TRBJ1-4; D perhaps matches TRBD1 (6 bases). Germline values: CDR1 SGHNT, CDR2 YENEEA. The V and J ends lost 5 bases and 4 bases respectively, with 11 bases between them. The CDR3 covers 14 residues. The CDR3 coding sequence is TGTGCCAGCAGCCCCGGACAGTTTAATGAAAAACTGTTTTTT. It yields the protein CASSPGQFNEKLFF.

The CDR3 loop is CASRLSGTGSDTQYF. In DNA form, the CDR3 reads TGCGCCAGCAGACTTTCCGGGACTGGCTCTGATACGCAGTATTTT. The V gene is TRBV5-1, the J gene TRBJ2-3, with D maybe TRBD2 (6 bases). This CDR3 region has 15 residues. Germline CDR1 is SGHRS and CDR2 is YFSETQ. The germline V and J ends were trimmed by 5 bases and 6 bases, with 19 bases remaining between them.

The chain joins TRBV4-1 to TRBJ2-1; 8 bases line up with TRBD2. In germline, CDR1 is MGHRA, CDR2 YSYEKL. The CDR3 sequence is 17 residues long. The V and J ends lost 0 bases and 7 bases, in that order; junction bases with no gene match: 11. CDR3 sequence (DNA): TGCGCCAGCAGCCAAGATCCCCCCCCGGGGGGGGGTAATGAGCAGTTCTTC. Translated: CASSQDPPPGGGNEQFF.

This chain connects TRBV6-5 to TRBJ1-4; D unclear. The germline gives CDR1 MNHEY, CDR2 SVGAGI. Trimming pared 4 bases from V and 5 bases from J, leaving 11 bases between. The CDR3 is 14 amino acids. Written as DNA, the CDR3 is TGTGCCAGCAGTTTCACGGGGTCAAATGAAAAACTGTTTTTT. Its protein is CASSFTGSNEKLFF.

This clone was counted once. The chain combines TRBV11-1 with TRBJ1-2; D remains unclear. The CDR3 covers 13 residues. Germline CDR1 SGHAT, CDR2 FQDESV (reference sequence). V was shortened by 0 bases and J by 8 bases, with 10 bases between the two germline ends. CDR3 in amino acids: CASSLAGPSGYTF. Here the CDR3 DNA reads TGTGCCAGCAGCTTAGCGGGCCCCTCAGGCTACACCTTC.

For the CDR3, the DNA is TGTGCCAGCAACTGGGCAGGGGGGATCTACGAGCAGTACTTC. This gives the protein CASNWAGGIYEQYF. The J gene is TRBJ2-7, the V gene TRBV6-1; perhaps TRBD1 as D (7 bases). This CDR3 has 14 amino acids. V gave up 7 bases and J gave up 3 bases, with 16 bases separating them. Germline-derived CDR1 and CDR2 are MNHNS and SASEGT.

The rearrangement uses TRBV4-1 and TRBJ1-6, with D hard to call. The CDR3 covers 15 residues. The germline gives CDR1 MGHRA, CDR2 YSYEKL. V shed 0 bases and J shed 7 bases, with 10 bases lying between them. CDR3 amino acids: CASSQDEGNNSPLHF. The DNA of the CDR3 is TGCGCCAGCAGCCAAGATGAGGGAAACAATTCACCCCTCCACTTT.

The rearrangement uses TRBV7-2 and TRBJ2-7; no clear D. Trimming shortened V by 1 base and J by 3 bases, and 7 bases separated the two germline ends. The CDR3 loop spans 13 amino acids. Germline CDR1 reads SGHTA; CDR2 reads FQGNSA. CDR3 protein: CASSLDSYYEQYF. The CDR3 region has the DNA TGTGCCAGCAGCTTAGATTCCTACTACGAGCAGTACTTC.

The chain joins TRBV10-3 to TRBJ2-7; D is perhaps TRBD1 (6 bases). CDR3 length: 14 residues. The germline V gene has CDR1 ENHRY and CDR2 SYGVKD. V was clipped by 6 bases and J by 5 bases, with 17 bases between them. The CDR3 loop is CAIRGYREWDEQYF. For the CDR3, the DNA is TGTGCCATCAGAGGATACAGGGAATGGGACGAGCAGTACTTC.

The chain combines TRBV6-6 with TRBJ1-5; a possible D gene is TRBD1 (5 bases). CDR3 length: 15 residues. Looked up from germline, CDR1 is MNHNY and CDR2 is SVGAGI (reference sequence). The V and J ends lost 4 bases and 2 bases respectively, with 12 bases between them. DNA of the CDR3: TGTGCCAGCAGTTCCGGGACTGCAGGCAATCAGCCCCAGCATTTT. Its translation is CASSSGTAGNQPQHF.

This clone is a singleton in its sample. This chain connects TRBV4-1 to TRBJ2-7; weak D call: TRBD2 (6 bases). CDR1 and CDR2 from the germline V gene are MGHRA and YSYEKL. The V end lost 5 bases, the J end lost 4 bases, and 15 bases lay between the germline ends. The CDR3 extends over 14 amino acids. DNA for the CDR3: TGCGCCAGCAGCTACTCTAGCGCTAATTACGAGCAGTACTTC. Translating it yields CASSYSSANYEQYF.

This clone was seen just once. This sequence joins TRBV4-3 and TRBJ1-1; 10 nucleotides match TRBD1. Germline loops: CDR1 LGHNA, CDR2 YSLEER. The CDR3 sequence is 16 residues long. Germline trimming cut 0 bases from V and 4 bases from J; bases unmatched to any gene: 5. CDR3 amino acids: CASSQDKGQGSTEAFF. In DNA form, the CDR3 reads TGCGCCAGCAGCCAAGATAAGGGACAGGGGAGCACTGAAGCTTTCTTT.

This sequence joins TRBV6-5 and TRBJ1-1, with 12 bases fitting TRBD1. Germline-derived CDR1 and CDR2 are MNHEY and SVGAGI. The CDR3 is 16 amino acids. The trim removed 2 bases at V and 0 bases at J, leaving 1 base unmatched. DNA of the CDR3: TGTGCCAGCAGTTACGGGACAGGGGGCATGAACACTGAAGCTTTCTTT. Encoded protein: CASSYGTGGMNTEAFF.

J is TRBJ2-2 and V is TRBV19, with 10 positions matching TRBD1. With 3 bases clipped from V and 7 bases from J, the junction kept 11 bases outside the gene matches. The CDR3 is made up of 17 amino acids. In germline, CDR1 is LNHDA, CDR2 SQIVND (reference sequence). CDR3 sequence reads: CASSIAGTGVSYGELFF. The CDR3 DNA reads as TGTGCCAGTAGTATTGCCGGGACAGGGGTGTCGTACGGGGAGCTGTTTTTT.

The chain is built from TRBV25-1 and TRBJ1-2; TRBD1 matches 8 bases. The trim removed 3 bases at V and 1 base at J, leaving 7 bases unmatched. Germline V gene sequence: CDR1 MGHDK, CDR2 SYGVNS. The CDR3 is 16 residues long. CDR3 bases: TGTGCCAGCAGTGAGCCCGGGACAGGAGGTAACTATGGCTACACCTTC. This gives the protein CASSEPGTGGNYGYTF.

V usage is TRBV19 and J usage is TRBJ1-5; tentative D call: TRBD1 (6 bases). Trimming removed 2 bases at V and 7 bases at J, with 18 bases between. CDR3 length: 16 residues. Germline V gene data show CDR1 as LNHDA and CDR2 as SQIVND (reference sequence). The CDR3 is CASSINPKQGVQPQHF. CDR3 in DNA: TGTGCCAGTAGTATAAACCCCAAACAGGGAGTGCAGCCCCAGCATTTT.

This clone was seen only once. This chain links TRBV7-9 with TRBJ2-1; 7 bases map to TRBD2. The length of the CDR3 is 13 residues. From germline, CDR1 is SEHNR and CDR2 FQNEAQ (reference sequence). Trimming removed 1 base from V and 6 bases from J; junction bases left unmatched: 0. CDR3 nucleotide sequence: TGTGCCAGCAGCTTAGGGACTAGCAATGAGCAGTTCTTC. Protein product: CASSLGTSNEQFF.

CDR3 in amino acids: CASSPRGTSGIVEQYF. The CDR3 nucleotides read TGTGCCAGCAGCCCTAGAGGGACTAGCGGGATAGTAGAGCAGTACTTC. The V gene is TRBV7-9, the J gene TRBJ2-7; TRBD2 agrees at 13 bases. Per the germline V gene, CDR1 is SEHNR and CDR2 is FQNEAQ (reference sequence). With 5 bases clipped from V and 7 bases from J, the junction kept 11 bases outside the gene matches. The CDR3 covers 16 residues.

The chain combines TRBV18 with TRBJ1-2; the match to TRBD1 covers 7 bases. The CDR3 extends over 13 amino acids. The V gene's germline CDR1 is KGHSH and CDR2 LQKENI. V was clipped by 3 bases and J by 5 bases; unmatched bases: 3. CDR3 amino acids: CASSPDRVYGYTF. CDR3 bases: TGTGCCAGCTCACCCGACAGGGTATATGGCTACACCTTC.

The rearrangement joins TRBV14 to TRBJ1-4; tentative D call: TRBD1 (6 bases). Germline V lookup: CDR1 SGHDN, CDR2 FVKESK. Trimming left V 4 bases short and J 10 bases short, with 13 bases between. The CDR3 totals 13 residues. CDR3 bases: TGTGCCAGCAGCCCCATGCAGGGGAGAAAACTGTTTTTT. Protein product: CASSPMQGRKLFF.

This clone was found a few times. The J gene is TRBJ1-4, the V gene TRBV4-3, with TRBD1 identical over 9 bases. Germline V gene lookup returns CDR1 LGHNA and CDR2 YSLEER. CDR3 length: 17 amino acids. V lost 4 bases to trimming and J lost 8 bases; unmatched junction nucleotides: 14. CDR3 sequence: CASSLIGPGTGSEKLFF. The CDR3 nucleotides are TGCGCCAGCAGCCTCATAGGTCCCGGGACAGGGTCCGAAAAACTGTTTTTT.